Listed below are T cell receptor beta chains from one sample, sequenced in a study of T-cell memory formation after mild COVID-19. TCRdb independently ran MiXCR on the 5' RACE reads; one entry per CDR3 protein. Of over 450,000 distinct CDR3 sequences listed, approximately 20% were seen once; the top ten hold roughly an eighth. The sample taken for sequencing was PBMCs or a T cell subset sorted from them (not recorded which). The receptors were sampled from an adult woman who had mild COVID-19 (a few samples of this study predate the infection). Cell type and time point are not known. The CDR3 runs from the conserved cysteine through the conserved F or W. Each record gives: D gene, V gene, J gene, clone size, CDR3 DNA, CDR3 protein. D genes are given only for firm matches. The listing skips clone size in some rows; elsewhere it reads once, few, many or a size class.

d_call: TRBD2; v_call: TRBV4-2; j_call: TRBJ2-7; clone_size: few; cdr3_nt: TGTGCCAGCAGCCAAGTAGGCGGGAGACACTCCTACGAGCAGTACTTC; cdr3_aa: CASSQVGGRHSYEQYF
d_call: .; v_call: TRBV18; j_call: TRBJ2-2; clone_size: .; cdr3_nt: TGTGCCAGCTCACCACCGGACAGTTCACTGTTTTTT; cdr3_aa: CASSPPDSSLFF
d_call: TRBD2; v_call: TRBV4-2; j_call: TRBJ2-1; clone_size: few; cdr3_nt: TGTGCCAGCAGCCAAGACCAGCGGGGGGGCCGGAATGAGCAGTTCTTC; cdr3_aa: CASSQDQRGGRNEQFF
d_call: TRBD2; v_call: TRBV18; j_call: TRBJ2-1; clone_size: .; cdr3_nt: TGTGCCAGCTCGCAGGACGGGGGGGCTTCGAATGAGCAGTTCTTC; cdr3_aa: CASSQDGGASNEQFF
d_call: .; v_call: TRBV2; j_call: TRBJ1-6; clone_size: .; cdr3_nt: TGTGCCAGCAGCGAGACAGGCGTAACGAATTCACCCCTCCACTTT; cdr3_aa: CASSETGVTNSPLHF
d_call: TRBD1; v_call: TRBV7-9; j_call: TRBJ1-1; clone_size: few; cdr3_nt: TGTGCCAGCAGCTTAGATGGGGGACAGAGGTCCTACACTGAAGCTTTCTTT; cdr3_aa: CASSLDGGQRSYTEAFF
d_call: .; v_call: TRBV5-1; j_call: TRBJ2-2; clone_size: few; cdr3_nt: TGCGCCAGCAGCTTCGGGGAAGCGGGCACCGGGGAGCTGTTTTTT; cdr3_aa: CASSFGEAGTGELFF
d_call: .; v_call: TRBV19; j_call: TRBJ2-7; clone_size: .; cdr3_nt: TGTGCCAGTAGTATTTTCGTTGGTCTAGGCTACGAGCAGTACTTC; cdr3_aa: CASSIFVGLGYEQYF
d_call: TRBD2; v_call: TRBV19; j_call: TRBJ2-3; clone_size: .; cdr3_nt: TGTGCCAGTACGACTAGCGGGGCTGGCGCAGATACGCAGTATTTT; cdr3_aa: CASTTSGAGADTQYF
d_call: TRBD2; v_call: TRBV19; j_call: TRBJ2-1; clone_size: .; cdr3_nt: TGTGCCAGTACCCCCGGGACTAGCGGGAGGGCCTACAATGAGCAGTTCTTC; cdr3_aa: CASTPGTSGRAYNEQFF
d_call: TRBD2; v_call: TRBV4-1; j_call: TRBJ2-3; clone_size: few; cdr3_nt: TGCGCCAGCAGCCTATCTAGCGGGGGGGCGAGAGATACGCAGTATTTT; cdr3_aa: CASSLSSGGARDTQYF
d_call: TRBD2; v_call: TRBV7-6; j_call: TRBJ2-3; clone_size: few; cdr3_nt: TGTGCCAGCAGCTTAGGGGGAGCACTAGCGGGAGTAGTCGGACGCACAGATACGCAGTATTTT; cdr3_aa: CASSLGGALAGVVGRTDTQYF
d_call: .; v_call: TRBV5-1; j_call: TRBJ1-2; clone_size: few; cdr3_nt: TGCGCCAGCAGCTTGGTGGCCGGCAGGGGCTACACCTTC; cdr3_aa: CASSLVAGRGYTF
d_call: .; v_call: TRBV28; j_call: TRBJ2-2; clone_size: few; cdr3_nt: TGTGCCAGCATCCAATCGAACACCGGGGAGCTGTTTTTT; cdr3_aa: CASIQSNTGELFF
d_call: .; v_call: TRBV27; j_call: TRBJ1-6; clone_size: .; cdr3_nt: TGTGCCAGCAGTCCAGGGCATAATTCACCCCTCCACTTT; cdr3_aa: CASSPGHNSPLHF
d_call: TRBD2; v_call: TRBV15; j_call: TRBJ2-1; clone_size: many; cdr3_nt: TGTGCCACCAGCAGAGAAGGACTAGTACTGGCGCAGTTCTTC; cdr3_aa: CATSREGLVLAQFF
d_call: TRBD1; v_call: TRBV6-5; j_call: TRBJ2-7; clone_size: few; cdr3_nt: TGTGCCAGCAGCCAGACGACAGGGAAAGTCTCCTACGAGCAGTACTTC; cdr3_aa: CASSQTTGKVSYEQYF
d_call: .; v_call: TRBV3-1; j_call: TRBJ1-1; clone_size: .; cdr3_nt: TGTGCCAGCAGCAAAAGGCCGGGATTGAACACTGAAGCTTTCTTT; cdr3_aa: CASSKRPGLNTEAFF
d_call: TRBD2; v_call: TRBV9; j_call: TRBJ2-6; clone_size: .; cdr3_nt: TGTGCCAGCAGCTCGGGACTAGCCTCTGGGGCCAACGTCCTGACTTTC; cdr3_aa: CASSSGLASGANVLTF
d_call: .; v_call: TRBV24-1; j_call: TRBJ1-2; clone_size: .; cdr3_nt: TGTGCCACCAGTCCCCCAGGGAGTTATGGCTACACCTTC; cdr3_aa: CATSPPGSYGYTF
d_call: .; v_call: TRBV27; j_call: TRBJ1-1; clone_size: .; cdr3_nt: TGTGTCGTCCGCTCGGGGGTGCTCCGGAACACTGAAGCTTTCTTT; cdr3_aa: CVVRSGVLRNTEAFF
d_call: TRBD2; v_call: TRBV5-1; j_call: TRBJ2-1; clone_size: few; cdr3_nt: TGCGCCAGCAGCCGACTAGCGGGTCCCCCCCATGAGCAGTTCTTC; cdr3_aa: CASSRLAGPPHEQFF
d_call: TRBD2; v_call: TRBV7-8; j_call: TRBJ2-1; clone_size: few; cdr3_nt: TGTGCCAGCACCTCATGGGGGACTACTAGCGGGGTCTTCCAAGATTATGAGCAGTTCTTC; cdr3_aa: CASTSWGTTSGVFQDYEQFF
d_call: TRBD1; v_call: TRBV2; j_call: TRBJ2-1; clone_size: few; cdr3_nt: TGTGCCAGCAGAACGACAGGGGGCAATGAGCAGTTCTTC; cdr3_aa: CASRTTGGNEQFF
d_call: .; v_call: TRBV12-3/TRBV12-4; j_call: TRBJ1-1; clone_size: few; cdr3_nt: TGTGCCAGCAGTCCTAGCGGGGGCGCTGAAGCTTTCTTT; cdr3_aa: CASSPSGGAEAFF
d_call: TRBD2; v_call: TRBV12-3/TRBV12-4; j_call: TRBJ2-1; clone_size: few; cdr3_nt: TGTGCCAGCAGTTTGAGTAGCGGGGTATACAATGAGCAGTTCTTC; cdr3_aa: CASSLSSGVYNEQFF
d_call: TRBD1; v_call: TRBV4-3; j_call: TRBJ2-7; clone_size: few; cdr3_nt: TGCGCCAGCAGCCAAGTACCGGGACAGACCTACGAGCAGTACTTC; cdr3_aa: CASSQVPGQTYEQYF
d_call: TRBD2; v_call: TRBV12-3/TRBV12-4; j_call: TRBJ2-7; clone_size: few; cdr3_nt: TGTGCCAGCAGTCCCCCTTATACTAGCGGTTCATCCTACGAGCAGTACTTC; cdr3_aa: CASSPPYTSGSSYEQYF
d_call: TRBD2; v_call: TRBV6-4; j_call: TRBJ2-1; clone_size: few; cdr3_nt: TGTGCCAGCTCAGCGGGGGGTGATGAGCAGTTCTTC; cdr3_aa: CASSAGGDEQFF
d_call: TRBD1; v_call: TRBV6-5; j_call: TRBJ1-1; clone_size: .; cdr3_nt: TGTGCCAGCAGTTACGAAGGGGGCAGGGACACTGAAGCTTTCTTT; cdr3_aa: CASSYEGGRDTEAFF
d_call: TRBD2; v_call: TRBV20-1; j_call: TRBJ2-1; clone_size: few; cdr3_nt: TGCAGTGCTAGAAGCCTAGCGGGAGGATACAATGAGCAGTTCTTC; cdr3_aa: CSARSLAGGYNEQFF
d_call: .; v_call: TRBV29-1; j_call: TRBJ2-5; clone_size: .; cdr3_nt: TGCAGCGTCTACCTCCAGCAAGAGACCCAGTACTTC; cdr3_aa: CSVYLQQETQYF
d_call: .; v_call: TRBV9; j_call: TRBJ2-5; clone_size: .; cdr3_nt: TGTGCCAGCAGCGCAGGGATCGGAGAGACCCAGTACTTC; cdr3_aa: CASSAGIGETQYF
d_call: .; v_call: TRBV3-1; j_call: TRBJ2-1; clone_size: .; cdr3_nt: TGTGCCAGCAGCCAAGGGTGGGAGCAGTTCTTC; cdr3_aa: CASSQGWEQFF
d_call: .; v_call: TRBV20-1; j_call: TRBJ1-1; clone_size: few; cdr3_nt: TGCAGTGTCCTGGGACAGAACACTGAAGCTTTCTTT; cdr3_aa: CSVLGQNTEAFF
d_call: TRBD2; v_call: TRBV4-3; j_call: TRBJ2-5; clone_size: few; cdr3_nt: TGCGCCAGCAGCCCCACCGATGCTAGCGGGAGGAGGGAGACCCAGTACTTC; cdr3_aa: CASSPTDASGRRETQYF
d_call: TRBD1; v_call: TRBV19; j_call: TRBJ2-7; clone_size: .; cdr3_nt: TGTGCCAGTAGTAAAAAGACAGGGGCCGGGGGCTCCTACGAGCAGTACTTC; cdr3_aa: CASSKKTGAGGSYEQYF
d_call: .; v_call: TRBV27; j_call: TRBJ2-2; clone_size: .; cdr3_nt: TGTGCCAGCAGTTTATCTACCACCGGGGAGCTGTTTTTT; cdr3_aa: CASSLSTTGELFF
d_call: .; v_call: TRBV10-3; j_call: TRBJ2-1; clone_size: .; cdr3_nt: TGTGCCATCAGTGGGCTGCAAGCAGGTGAGCAGTTCTTC; cdr3_aa: CAISGLQAGEQFF
d_call: .; v_call: TRBV7-2; j_call: TRBJ2-5; clone_size: few; cdr3_nt: TGTGCCAGCAGCTTAGGGGCGCTAGACGGGATAGGGGAGACCCAGTACTTC; cdr3_aa: CASSLGALDGIGETQYF
d_call: TRBD1; v_call: TRBV6-1; j_call: TRBJ2-5; clone_size: .; cdr3_nt: TGTGCCAGCAGTGACAGGGGGTTTCGAGAGACCCAGTACTTC; cdr3_aa: CASSDRGFRETQYF
d_call: TRBD2; v_call: TRBV27; j_call: TRBJ2-1; clone_size: few; cdr3_nt: TGTGCCAGCAGTTTGGGACTAGCTTTCTTCTTC; cdr3_aa: CASSLGLAFFF
d_call: .; v_call: TRBV7-7; j_call: TRBJ2-5; clone_size: few; cdr3_nt: TGTGCTAGCACCCCCTCTGGTAGGACCGGGCCGTACTTCTTACAAGAGACCCAGTACTTC; cdr3_aa: CASTPSGRTGPYFLQETQYF
d_call: .; v_call: TRBV29-1; j_call: TRBJ1-1; clone_size: few; cdr3_nt: TGCAGCGTTGTAGGGCAGGCGAACACTGAAGCTTTCTTT; cdr3_aa: CSVVGQANTEAFF
d_call: TRBD1; v_call: TRBV5-1; j_call: TRBJ2-3; clone_size: few; cdr3_nt: TGCGCCAGCAGCTTCCCGACAGGGACAAAGGATACGCAGTATTTT; cdr3_aa: CASSFPTGTKDTQYF
d_call: .; v_call: TRBV18; j_call: TRBJ2-7; clone_size: .; cdr3_nt: TGTGCCAGCTCACTGGGTCTTGAGACAAAAACCTACGAGCAGTACTTC; cdr3_aa: CASSLGLETKTYEQYF
d_call: .; v_call: TRBV18; j_call: TRBJ2-7; clone_size: .; cdr3_nt: TGTGCCAGCTCACAACCGGGGGTCTCCGAGCAGTACTTC; cdr3_aa: CASSQPGVSEQYF
d_call: .; v_call: TRBV19; j_call: TRBJ2-4; clone_size: .; cdr3_nt: TGTGCCAGTAGTACTACGACGGCCAAAAACATTCAGTACTTC; cdr3_aa: CASSTTTAKNIQYF
d_call: TRBD2; v_call: TRBV7-9; j_call: TRBJ2-7; clone_size: .; cdr3_nt: TGTGCCAGCAGCTCCACTAGCGGGGGACTCTACGAGCAGTACTTC; cdr3_aa: CASSSTSGGLYEQYF
d_call: TRBD1; v_call: TRBV19; j_call: TRBJ1-1; clone_size: .; cdr3_nt: TGTGCCACTCAGGGGGTTAATGCTTTCTTT; cdr3_aa: CATQGVNAFF
d_call: .; v_call: TRBV6-2/TRBV6-3; j_call: TRBJ2-6; clone_size: .; cdr3_nt: TGTGCCAGCAGTACCACGACAGGTACCCCTGGGGCCAACGTCCTGACTTTC; cdr3_aa: CASSTTTGTPGANVLTF
d_call: .; v_call: TRBV20-1; j_call: TRBJ1-5; clone_size: few; cdr3_nt: TGCAGTGCTAGAGTAGGGTATCAGCCCCAGCATTTT; cdr3_aa: CSARVGYQPQHF